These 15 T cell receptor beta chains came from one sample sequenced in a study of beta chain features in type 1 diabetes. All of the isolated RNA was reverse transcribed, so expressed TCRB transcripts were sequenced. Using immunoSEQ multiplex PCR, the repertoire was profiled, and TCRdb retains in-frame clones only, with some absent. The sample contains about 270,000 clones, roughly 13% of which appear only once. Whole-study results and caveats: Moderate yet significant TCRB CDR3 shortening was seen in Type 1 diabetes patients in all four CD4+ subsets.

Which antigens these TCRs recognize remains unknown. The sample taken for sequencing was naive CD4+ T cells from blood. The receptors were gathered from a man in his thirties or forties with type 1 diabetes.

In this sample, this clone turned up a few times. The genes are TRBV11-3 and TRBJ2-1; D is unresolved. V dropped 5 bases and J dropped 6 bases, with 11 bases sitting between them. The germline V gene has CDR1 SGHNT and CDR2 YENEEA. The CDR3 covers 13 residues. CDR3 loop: CASSIDSRNEQFF. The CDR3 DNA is TGTGCCAGCAGCATCGATAGCCGCAATGAGCAGTTCTTC.

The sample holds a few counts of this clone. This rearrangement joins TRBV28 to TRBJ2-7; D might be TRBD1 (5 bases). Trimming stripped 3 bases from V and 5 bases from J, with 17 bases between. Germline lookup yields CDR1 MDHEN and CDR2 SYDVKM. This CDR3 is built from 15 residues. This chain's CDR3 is CASSFQGLIGDEQYF. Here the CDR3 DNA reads TGTGCCAGCAGTTTCCAGGGATTAATAGGGGACGAGCAGTACTTC.

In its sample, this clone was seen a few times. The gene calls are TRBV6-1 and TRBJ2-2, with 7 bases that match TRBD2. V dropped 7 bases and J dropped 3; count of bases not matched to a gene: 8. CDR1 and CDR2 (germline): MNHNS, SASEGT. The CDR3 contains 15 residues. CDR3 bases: TGTGCCAGCAAATCGGGGGGAGCGGACACCGGGGAGCTGTTTTTT. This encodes CASKSGGADTGELFF.

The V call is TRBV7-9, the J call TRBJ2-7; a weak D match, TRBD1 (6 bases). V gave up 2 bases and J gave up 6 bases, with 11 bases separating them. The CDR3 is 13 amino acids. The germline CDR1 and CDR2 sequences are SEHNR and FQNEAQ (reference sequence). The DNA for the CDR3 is TGTGCCAGCAGCTTAAACGCAGGGGCCGAGCAGTACTTC. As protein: CASSLNAGAEQYF.

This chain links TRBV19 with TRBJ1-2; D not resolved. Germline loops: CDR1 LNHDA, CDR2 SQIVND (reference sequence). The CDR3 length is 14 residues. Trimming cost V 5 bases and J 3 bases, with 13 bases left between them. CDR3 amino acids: CASSWQVTDYGYTF. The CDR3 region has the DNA TGTGCCAGTAGTTGGCAGGTAACAGACTATGGCTACACCTTC.

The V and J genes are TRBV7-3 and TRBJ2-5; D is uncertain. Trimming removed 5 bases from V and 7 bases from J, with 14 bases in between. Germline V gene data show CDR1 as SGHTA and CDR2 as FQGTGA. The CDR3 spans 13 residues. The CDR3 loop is CASSRLPEGTQYF. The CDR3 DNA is TGTGCCAGCAGCCGACTCCCTGAAGGGACCCAGTACTTC.

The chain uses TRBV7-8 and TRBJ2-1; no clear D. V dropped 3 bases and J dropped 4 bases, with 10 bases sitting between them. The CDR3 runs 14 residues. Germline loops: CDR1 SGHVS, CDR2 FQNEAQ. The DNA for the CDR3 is TGTGCCAGCAGCTTTAGCTTACGGTACAATGAGCAGTTCTTC. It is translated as CASSFSLRYNEQFF.

CDR3 sequence (DNA): TGTGCCAGCAGCTACGGGACAGGGGGAAATCAGCCCCAGCATTTT. This encodes CASSYGTGGNQPQHF. This chain links TRBV7-9 with TRBJ1-5, with 11 nucleotides matching TRBD1. Germline assignment: CDR1 SEHNR and CDR2 FQNEAQ (reference sequence). This CDR3 is built from 15 residues. V lost 4 bases to trimming and J lost 4 bases; unmatched junction nucleotides: 3.

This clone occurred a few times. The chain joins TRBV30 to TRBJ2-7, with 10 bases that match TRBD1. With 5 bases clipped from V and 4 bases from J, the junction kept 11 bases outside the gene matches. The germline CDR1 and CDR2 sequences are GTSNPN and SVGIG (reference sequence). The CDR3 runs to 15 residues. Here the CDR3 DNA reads TGTGCCTGGGCACGACAGGGGGCTAACCGATACGAGCAGTACTTC. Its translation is CAWARQGANRYEQYF. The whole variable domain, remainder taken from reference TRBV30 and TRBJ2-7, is SQTIHQWPATLVQPVGSPLSLECTVEGTSNPNLYWYRQAAGRGLQLLFYSVGIGQISSEVPQNLSASRPQDRQFILSSKKLLLSDSGFYLCAWARQGANRYEQYFGPGTRLTVT.

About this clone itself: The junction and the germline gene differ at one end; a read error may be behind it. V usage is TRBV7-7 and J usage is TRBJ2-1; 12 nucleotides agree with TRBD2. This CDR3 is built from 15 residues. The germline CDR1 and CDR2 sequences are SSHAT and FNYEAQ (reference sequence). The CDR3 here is CASSFGLAGQNEQFF. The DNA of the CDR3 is TGTGCTAGCAGTTTCGGACTAGCGGGACAGAATGAGCAGTTCTTC.

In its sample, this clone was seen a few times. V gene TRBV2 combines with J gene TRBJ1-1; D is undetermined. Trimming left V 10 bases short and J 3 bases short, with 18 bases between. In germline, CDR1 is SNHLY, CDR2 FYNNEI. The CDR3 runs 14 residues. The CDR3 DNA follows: TGTGCCACACAAACAACGATCCGTCACACTGAAGCTTTCTTT. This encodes CATQTTIRHTEAFF.

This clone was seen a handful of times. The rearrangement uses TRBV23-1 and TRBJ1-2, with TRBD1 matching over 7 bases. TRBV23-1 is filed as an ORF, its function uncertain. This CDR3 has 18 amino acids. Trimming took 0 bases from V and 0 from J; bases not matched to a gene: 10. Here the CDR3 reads CASSQSRDSARSNYGYTF. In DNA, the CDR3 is TGCGCCAGCAGTCAATCGAGGGACAGTGCCCGCTCTAACTATGGCTACACCTTC.

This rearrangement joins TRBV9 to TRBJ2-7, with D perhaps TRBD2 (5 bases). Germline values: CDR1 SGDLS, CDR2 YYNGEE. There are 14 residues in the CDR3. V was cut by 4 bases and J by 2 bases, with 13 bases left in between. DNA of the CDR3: TGTGCCAGCAGCCCCCACAGAGCGGCCTACGAGCAGTACTTC. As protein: CASSPHRAAYEQYF.

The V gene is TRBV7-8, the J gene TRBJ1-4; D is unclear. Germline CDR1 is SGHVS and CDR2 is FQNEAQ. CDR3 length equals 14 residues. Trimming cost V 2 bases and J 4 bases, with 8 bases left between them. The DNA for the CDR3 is TGTGCCAGCAGCTTAAGTAGAATTAATGAAAAACTGTTTTTT. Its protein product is CASSLSRINEKLFF.

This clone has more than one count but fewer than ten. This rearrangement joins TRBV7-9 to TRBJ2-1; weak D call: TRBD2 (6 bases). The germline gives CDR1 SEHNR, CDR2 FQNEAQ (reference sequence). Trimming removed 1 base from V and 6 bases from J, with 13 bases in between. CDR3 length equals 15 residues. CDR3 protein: CASSLEVGGGNEQFF. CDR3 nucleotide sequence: TGTGCCAGCAGCTTAGAGGTGGGAGGAGGCAATGAGCAGTTCTTC.